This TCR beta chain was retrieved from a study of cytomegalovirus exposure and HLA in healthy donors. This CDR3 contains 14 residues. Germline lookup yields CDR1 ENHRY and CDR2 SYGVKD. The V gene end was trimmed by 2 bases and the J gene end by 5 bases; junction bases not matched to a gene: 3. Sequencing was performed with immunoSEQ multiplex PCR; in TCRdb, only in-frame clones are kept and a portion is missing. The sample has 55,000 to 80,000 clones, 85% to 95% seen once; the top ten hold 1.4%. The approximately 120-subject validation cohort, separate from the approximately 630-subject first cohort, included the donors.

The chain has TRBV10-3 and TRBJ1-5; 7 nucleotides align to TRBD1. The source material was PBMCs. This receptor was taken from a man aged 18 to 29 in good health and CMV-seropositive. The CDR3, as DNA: TGTGCCATCAGTGAGAGAGACAGGGATCAGCCCCAGCATTTT. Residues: CAISERDRDQPQHF.